Each of the 26 T cell receptor beta chains below was sequenced from the same sample in a study of T cells in Graves' hyperthyroidism and ophthalmopathy. There were TCR beta CDR3 regions amplified from RNA transcripts. Carried out on the TCR CDR3, a first-round RT-PCR used the HTBI primer set. TCRdb passed the multiplex PCR reads through MiXCR, listing each CDR3 protein once. Of some 770,000 distinct CDR3 sequences in the sample, about 16% were seen once. Source material: blood. These receptors were obtained from a man aged 18 to 30 with Graves' hyperthyroidism.

This clonotype appeared a few times. V and J are TRBV29-1 and TRBJ2-7, with 11 positions matching TRBD2. The V segment lost 6 bases and the J segment 1 base; nucleotides outside the gene matches: 5. Germline V gives CDR1 SQVTM, CDR2 ANQGSEA. The CDR3 runs to 14 residues. The CDR3 DNA reads as TGCAGCGTGCCTACTAGCGGGAGTTCCTACGAGCAGTACTTC. Translated: CSVPTSGSSYEQYF.

This clonotype has only a few counts. This chain connects TRBV6-2 or TRBV6-3 to TRBJ1-1; D not resolved. Trimming removed 3 bases from V and 3 bases from J, with 11 bases in between. Germline loops: CDR1 MNHEY, CDR2 SVGEGT. The CDR3 has 14 residues. The CDR3 nucleotides are TGTGCCAGCAGTTATGTGGGCCGCGACACTGAAGCTTTCTTT. Translating gives CASSYVGRDTEAFF.

The chain is built from TRBV20-1 and TRBJ2-7; 16 bases are a match to TRBD2. CDR3 length: 13 amino acids. Germline V gene lookup returns CDR1 DFQATT and CDR2 SNEGSKA (reference sequence). V shed 6 bases, J shed 9 bases, and the junction held 5 bases outside the gene matches. The CDR3 protein is CSATGLAGGRQYF. In DNA, the CDR3 is TGCAGTGCAACGGGACTAGCGGGGGGGAGGCAGTACTTC.

There are many counts of this clonotype. The chain uses TRBV11-2 and TRBJ2-7; no reliable D call. V was clipped by 1 base and J by 3 bases, with 7 bases between them. This CDR3 comprises 13 residues. Germline V gene lookup returns CDR1 SGHAT and CDR2 FQNNGV. DNA for the CDR3: TGTGCCAGCAGCTTAGGACTTTACTACGAGCAGTACTTC. Translation: CASSLGLYYEQYF.

This clonotype was counted at least ten times. The chain joins TRBV18 to TRBJ2-7, with a tentative D call TRBD1 (5 bases). The germline V gene has CDR1 KGHSH and CDR2 LQKENI. The CDR3 contains 13 residues. V lost 6 bases to trimming and J lost 5 bases, with 14 bases between them. CDR3 sequence: CASSPAGINEQYF. DNA for the CDR3: TGTGCCAGCTCTCCGGCAGGGATCAACGAGCAGTACTTC.

This clonotype has a count of ten or more. Written as DNA, the CDR3 is TGTGCCAGCAGCTCACGCCTCGGGCATCAGCCCCAGCATTTT. It encodes CASSSRLGHQPQHF. The V call is TRBV6-2 or TRBV6-3, the J call TRBJ1-5; D not resolved. This CDR3 spans 14 amino acids. With 6 bases removed from V and 5 bases from J, the gap between germline ends came to 14 bases. CDR1 is MNHEY and CDR2 is SVGEGT in the germline V gene.

This clonotype was counted at least ten times. The chain recombines TRBV18 with TRBJ2-1; D ambiguous. The V and J ends lost 1 base and 7 bases respectively, with 14 bases between them. Germline CDR1 and CDR2: KGHSH and LQKENI. CDR3 size: 15 residues. The CDR3 DNA reads as TGTGCCAGCTCACCACAGAGCGTCCGCGGTAATGAGCAGTTCTTC. Translation: CASSPQSVRGNEQFF.

This chain uses TRBV7-2 with TRBJ2-7; D is unresolved. CDR3 size: 13 residues. The germline V and J ends were trimmed by 2 bases and 2 bases, with 7 bases remaining between them. The germline gives CDR1 SGHTA, CDR2 FQGNSA. The CDR3 nucleotides are TGTGCCAGCAGCTTACCCAGTACCTACGAGCAGTACTTC. It encodes CASSLPSTYEQYF.

The sample holds many counts of this clonotype. The chain joins TRBV11-2 to TRBJ2-7; D unresolved. Germline loops: CDR1 SGHAT, CDR2 FQNNGV. The CDR3 runs to 13 residues. Trimming left V 0 bases short and J 5 bases short, with 8 bases between. This chain's CDR3 is CASSLEFGDEQYF. In DNA form, the CDR3 reads TGTGCCAGCAGCTTAGAATTTGGCGACGAGCAGTACTTC.

This clonotype was seen many times. The V and J genes are TRBV28 and TRBJ1-1, with D possibly being TRBD1 (6 bases). The V gene lost 7 bases and the J gene lost 0 bases, with 15 bases spanning the gap. The CDR3 is made up of 15 amino acids. CDR1 MDHEN and CDR2 SYDVKM come from the germline V gene. The CDR3 protein is CASTHRTDMNTEAFF. DNA of the CDR3: TGTGCCAGCACCCACCGGACAGACATGAACACTGAAGCTTTCTTT.

This clonotype has a count of ten or more. This chain connects TRBV6-1 to TRBJ2-6, with 11 bases that match TRBD1. J gave up 1 base and V 11 bases, and 7 bases lay outside the gene matches. The length of the CDR3 is 16 residues. The germline V gene has CDR1 MNHNS and CDR2 SASEGT. The CDR3 nucleotides are TGTGCCGGCCACAGGGACAGGGGGTCTGGGGCCAACGTCCTGACTTTC. Amino acids: CAGHRDRGSGANVLTF.

This clonotype was seen more than once but under ten times. The rearrangement links TRBV12-3 or TRBV12-4 to TRBJ1-4; possible D gene TRBD1, 5 bases. This CDR3 has 14 amino acids. Trimming pared 5 bases from V and 0 bases from J, leaving 7 bases between. CDR3 coding DNA: TGTGCCAGCAGTCGGACAACAACTAATGAAAAACTGTTTTTT. Its translation: CASSRTTTNEKLFF.

This clonotype appeared many times. The CDR3 loop is CASSEVPGPRYEQYF. CDR3 in DNA: TGTGCCAGCAGTGAAGTTCCCGGGCCGCGCTACGAGCAGTACTTC. The chain combines TRBV2 with TRBJ2-7; D gene ambiguous. Germline CDR1 SNHLY, CDR2 FYNNEI. CDR3 length equals 15 residues. V lost 1 base to trimming and J lost 3 bases, with 13 bases between them.

This clonotype has a count of ten or more. The chain combines TRBV28 with TRBJ2-7; D not certain. The germline CDR1 and CDR2 sequences are MDHEN and SYDVKM. V was trimmed by 2 bases and J by 5 bases, leaving 16 bases between them. This CDR3 has 15 amino acids. CDR3 sequence: CASSLGLGIWNEQYF. Written as DNA, the CDR3 is TGTGCCAGCAGTTTAGGATTGGGGATTTGGAACGAGCAGTACTTC.

The chain carries TRBV7-9 and TRBJ1-2; 7 bases fit TRBD1. Germline CDR1 and CDR2: SEHNR and FQNEAQ (reference sequence). V lost 5 bases and J lost 5; bases outside the gene matches: 8. The CDR3 has 14 residues. The CDR3: CASSQQGPGYGYTF. The DNA for the CDR3 is TGTGCCAGCAGCCAACAGGGGCCTGGGTATGGCTACACCTTC.

This clonotype was detected ten times or more. The chain is built from TRBV28 and TRBJ2-5; TRBD2 matches 7 bases. CDR1 and CDR2 from the germline V gene are MDHEN and SYDVKM. The CDR3 is 16 residues long. J lost 1 base, V lost 4 bases, and 9 bases had no gene match. CDR3 residues: CASSSPAASGQETQYF. The CDR3 DNA reads as TGTGCCAGCAGTTCCCCCGCCGCTAGCGGCCAAGAGACCCAGTACTTC.

Many counts were recorded for this clonotype. The rearrangement uses TRBV18 and TRBJ2-5; D gene ambiguous. Germline V gene lookup returns CDR1 KGHSH and CDR2 LQKENI. With 0 bases removed from V and 9 bases from J, the gap between germline ends came to 11 bases. This CDR3 region has 13 residues. CDR3 sequence (DNA): TGTGCCAGCTCACCACCAAATTACCCCCCCCAGTACTTC. Protein: CASSPPNYPPQYF.

This clonotype was seen a handful of times. Sequence at one end of the junction differs from germline and may be a read error. V usage is TRBV3-1 and J usage is TRBJ2-2; D possibly corresponds to TRBD2 (5 bases). This CDR3 is 13 amino acids long. CDR1 and CDR2 from the germline V gene are LGHDT and YNNKEL (reference sequence). CDR3 residues: CASSQTGTGELVF. CDR3 DNA sequence: TGTGCCAGCAGCCAAACGGGCACCGGGGAGCTGGTTTTT.

The CDR3 DNA follows: TGTGCCAGCAGGCTAACAGGGGGCTTTGGAAACACCATATATTTT. Translation gives CASRLTGGFGNTIYF. This rearrangement joins TRBV12-3 or TRBV12-4 to TRBJ1-3; TRBD1 agrees at 9 bases. J lost 3 bases, V lost 6 bases, and 6 bases had no gene match. CDR3 size: 15 residues.

This clonotype was picked up a small number of times. J is TRBJ1-2 and V is TRBV18; the D gene is possibly TRBD1 (5 bases). The germline V and J ends were trimmed by 3 bases and 2 bases, with 16 bases remaining between them. This CDR3 has 16 amino acids. Germline CDR1 reads KGHSH; CDR2 reads LQKENI. CDR3 sequence (DNA): TGTGCCAGCTCACCGTACCGACAGCAAAGAAACTATGGCTACACCTTC. This gives the protein CASSPYRQQRNYGYTF.

The V and J genes are TRBV20-1 and TRBJ1-2; no clear D. The CDR3 loop spans 13 amino acids. The V end was cut by 2 bases, the J end by 4 bases, with 11 bases between. CDR1 and CDR2 from the germline V gene are DFQATT and SNEGSKA (reference sequence). The CDR3 nucleotides are TGCAGTGCTAGAATCCCAGGCTTCTATGGCTACACCTTC. This gives the protein CSARIPGFYGYTF.

This chain links TRBV7-2 with TRBJ2-7, with D perhaps TRBD1 (6 bases). This CDR3 is built from 13 residues. The V end was cut by 3 bases, the J end by 1 base, with 7 bases between. Germline assignment: CDR1 SGHTA and CDR2 FQGNSA. The CDR3 loop is CTSSFDRSYEQYF. In DNA form, the CDR3 reads TGTACCAGCAGCTTTGACAGGTCCTACGAGCAGTACTTC. Combining the CDR3 with reference TRBV7-2 and TRBJ2-7 gives the whole variable domain GAGVSQSPSNKVTEKGKDVELRCDPISGHTALYWYRQSLGQGLEFLIYFQGNSAPDKSGLPSDRFSAERTGGSVSTLTIQRTQQEDSAVYLCTSSFDRSYEQYFGPGTRLTVT.

V usage is TRBV4-3 and J usage is TRBJ2-5; TRBD2 is a possible D gene (6 bases). The germline V gene has CDR1 LGHNA and CDR2 YSLEER. The CDR3 has 17 residues. V was trimmed by 0 bases and J by 4 bases, leaving 18 bases between them. The CDR3 sequence is CASSQDFFGGFAETQYF. The CDR3 DNA reads as TGCGCCAGCAGCCAAGATTTTTTCGGGGGTTTTGCAGAGACCCAGTACTTC.

This clonotype was detected only a few times. The CDR3 is CAIRQGAELPQHF. CDR3 DNA sequence: TGTGCCATCAGACAGGGGGCCGAGTTACCCCAGCATTTT. The V call is TRBV10-3, the J call TRBJ1-5; TRBD1 matches at 9 bases. CDR3 size: 13 residues. V was pared by 6 bases and J by 10 bases, with 7 bases of the junction left unmatched. In germline, CDR1 is ENHRY, CDR2 SYGVKD.

This clonotype appeared many times. The V and J genes are TRBV2 and TRBJ2-1; 12 nucleotides align to TRBD2. The CDR3 contains 16 residues. V lost 5 bases and J lost 0; bases outside the gene matches: 2. Germline CDR1 SNHLY, CDR2 FYNNEI. The CDR3 DNA is TGTGCCAGCAGTTCGACTAGCGGGAGCTCCTACAATGAGCAGTTCTTC. Its protein is CASSSTSGSSYNEQFF.

This clonotype was observed a handful of times. The chain combines TRBV12-3 or TRBV12-4 with TRBJ2-2; D assignment may be TRBD1 or TRBD2 (7 bases each). This CDR3 is built from 16 residues. Trimming removed 4 bases from V and 3 bases from J, with 15 bases in between. The DNA of the CDR3 is TGTGCCAGCAGTTCCACATCAGGGGGGGACACCGGGGAGCTGTTTTTT. Translating gives CASSSTSGGDTGELFF.